This T cell receptor (beta chain) was sequenced for a study of blood T cell repertoires in COVID-19. Study information: There were acute and convalescent COVID-19 samples, and they came from the United States, Italy and Spain.

This clone has only one observation. With 5 bases clipped from V and 7 bases from J, the junction kept 9 bases outside the gene matches. This CDR3 comprises 14 residues. The germline gives CDR1 SGHNT, CDR2 YYREEE (reference sequence). Method: immunoSEQ multiplex PCR; TCRdb's copy keeps in-frame clones and lacks some. This table holds under 95,000 clones, 88% found once. Sequenced sample: peripheral blood. The rearrangement links TRBV5-4 to TRBJ2-7; TRBD2 aligns across 10 bases. This TCR was sampled from a human donor in a cohort sampled during active COVID-19. CDR3 amino acids: CASSGLLAGSEQYF. The CDR3 DNA sequence: TGTGCCAGCAGTGGTCTACTAGCGGGATCTGAGCAGTACTTC.